The 26 T cell receptor beta chains below were found in one sample sequenced in a study of blood T cell repertoires in COVID-19. The data were produced by immunoSEQ multiplex PCR, yet TCRdb's version contains in-frame clones alone and is incomplete. Here the sample spans about 480,000 clones, roughly 90% being singletons. The sequenced material came from PBMCs or T cells enriched from blood (not recorded which). The source is a middle-aged woman who had recovered from COVID-19.

The chain is built from TRBV7-2 and TRBJ2-3, with D perhaps TRBD2 (6 bases). CDR3 length: 16 residues. The germline CDR1 and CDR2 sequences are SGHTA and FQGNSA. Trimming removed 2 bases at V and 0 bases at J, with 12 bases between. CDR3 sequence: CASSLTTGTSTDTQYF. The CDR3 DNA reads as TGTGCCAGCAGCTTAACGACCGGGACTAGCACAGATACGCAGTATTTT.

The chain combines TRBV6-5 with TRBJ1-2, with 7 positions matching TRBD1. Germline CDR1 MNHEY, CDR2 SVGAGI. This CDR3 comprises 16 residues. J was trimmed by 1 base and V by 2 bases; bases with no gene match: 7. This chain's CDR3 is CASSYTGQIVNYGYTF. The CDR3, as DNA: TGTGCCAGCAGTTACACGGGACAGATAGTTAACTATGGCTACACCTTC.

The chain uses TRBV14 and TRBJ1-2; D is possibly TRBD1 (5 bases). V gave up 0 bases and J gave up 4 bases, with 9 bases separating them. The CDR3 totals 14 residues. Germline V gene data show CDR1 as SGHDN and CDR2 as FVKESK. This CDR3 is CASSQEPGVYGYTF. CDR3 sequence (DNA): TGTGCCAGCAGCCAAGAGCCGGGGGTCTATGGCTACACCTTC.

The gene calls are TRBV7-2 and TRBJ2-1; maybe TRBD2 (6 bases). The CDR3 loop spans 16 amino acids. The germline V and J ends were trimmed by 1 base and 10 bases, with 20 bases remaining between them. Germline assignment: CDR1 SGHTA and CDR2 FQGNSA. CDR3 nucleotide sequence: TGTGCCAGCAGCTTAGTGCTCCTAGCGAGAGGAATAGAGCAGTTCTTC. Protein sequence: CASSLVLLARGIEQFF.

The V call is TRBV1, the J call TRBJ2-7; the table names TRBD2, a call not compared with the DNA. TRBV1 is a pseudogene locus. The CDR3 is made up of 15 amino acids. CDR3 in amino acids: CTSTVGASGSYEQYF. In nucleotides, the CDR3 is TGCACCAGCACCGTAGGGGCTAGCGGCTCCTACGAGCAGTACTTC.

The CDR3 sequence: CASSESIAGADTQYF. CDR3 bases: TGCGCCAGCAGTGAGTCGATAGCGGGTGCAGATACGCAGTATTTT. This chain uses TRBV10-1 with TRBJ2-3; 7 bases agree with TRBD2. The CDR3 covers 15 residues. Germline V CDR1 and CDR2: WNHNN, SYGVQD (reference sequence). V lost 0 bases, J lost 4 bases, and 4 bases stayed unmatched.

This clone has a handful of counts. This rearrangement joins TRBV6-1 to TRBJ1-5; TRBD1 is a possible D gene (6 bases). Per the germline V gene, CDR1 is MNHNS and CDR2 is SASEGT. The CDR3 has 15 residues. V shed 2 bases and J shed 1 base, with 9 bases lying between them. The CDR3 DNA is TGTGCCAGCAGTGAACAGGGGTTAAGCAATCAGCCCCAGCATTTT. This encodes CASSEQGLSNQPQHF.

V usage is TRBV7-9 and J usage is TRBJ1-1; 10 bases fit TRBD1. The CDR3 sequence is 15 residues long. The V gene's germline CDR1 is SEHNR and CDR2 FQNEAQ (reference sequence). The V gene end was trimmed by 5 bases and the J gene end by 4 bases; junction bases not matched to a gene: 7. CDR3 DNA: TGTGCCAGCAGCCACTGGGACAGGGGATTCACTGAAGCTTTCTTT. Its protein product is CASSHWDRGFTEAFF.

The V call is TRBV5-6, the J call TRBJ1-1, with 7 bases matching TRBD1. This CDR3 has 14 amino acids. Germline CDR1 and CDR2: SGHDT and YYEEEE. The V segment lost 0 bases and the J segment 5 bases; nucleotides outside the gene matches: 4. The CDR3 sequence is CASSLAPTGTEAFF. The CDR3 DNA follows: TGTGCCAGCAGCTTGGCCCCGACAGGGACTGAAGCTTTCTTT.

V gene TRBV5-4 combines with J gene TRBJ2-4, with 9 positions matching TRBD1. The germline gives CDR1 SGHNT, CDR2 YYREEE (reference sequence). The CDR3 is 18 amino acids. V lost 3 bases, J lost 0 bases, and 10 bases stayed unmatched. The CDR3 bases are TGTGCCAGCAGCTGGGGACAGGGAATGGGGGTAGCCAAAAACATTCAGTACTTC. This codes for CASSWGQGMGVAKNIQYF.

The chain uses TRBV27 and TRBJ1-1; TRBD1 agrees at 11 bases. This CDR3 contains 15 residues. Germline-derived CDR1 and CDR2 are MNHEY and SMNVEV (reference sequence). V dropped 6 bases and J dropped 4; count of bases not matched to a gene: 7. The CDR3 spells CASSRDRGKVTEAFF. The CDR3 DNA sequence: TGTGCCAGCAGCCGGGACAGGGGGAAGGTCACTGAAGCTTTCTTT.

The chain links TRBV4-3 to TRBJ2-1, with a possible D match to TRBD2 (6 bases). CDR1 is LGHNA and CDR2 is YSLEER in the germline V gene. Trimming took off 0 bases at V and 2 bases at J, with 14 bases between the two ends. The CDR3 is 17 amino acids. The CDR3 here is CASSQDSSAGPYNEQFF. The CDR3 DNA reads as TGCGCCAGCAGCCAAGATTCGTCTGCGGGACCCTACAATGAGCAGTTCTTC.

There are a few counts of this clone. The chain uses TRBV9 and TRBJ2-1; unclear D gene. The CDR3 runs 10 residues. V was trimmed by 3 bases and J by 12 bases, leaving 7 bases between them. Germline V gene data show CDR1 as SGDLS and CDR2 as YYNGEE. The CDR3 DNA sequence: TGTGCCAGCAGCGGGAGTCTGCAGTTCTTC. Its translation: CASSGSLQFF.

This chain uses TRBV18 with TRBJ1-4; TRBD1 aligns across 7 bases. The CDR3 contains 15 residues. Trimming cost V 2 bases and J 3 bases; bases outside gene matches: 3. Per the germline V gene, CDR1 is KGHSH and CDR2 is LQKENI. The CDR3 nucleotides read TGTGCCAGCTCACCAAGGGGGCTGGCTAATGAAAAACTGTTTTTT. It encodes CASSPRGLANEKLFF.

The V gene is TRBV6-5, the J gene TRBJ1-2, with TRBD1 matching 9 bases. Germline V gene sequence: CDR1 MNHEY, CDR2 SVGAGI. The V gene end was trimmed by 0 bases and the J gene end by 3 bases; junction bases not matched to a gene: 2. The CDR3 contains 15 residues. DNA of the CDR3: TGTGCCAGCAGTTACTCGAGGACAGGGGACTATGGCTACACCTTC. Encoded protein: CASSYSRTGDYGYTF.

The chain joins TRBV5-4 to TRBJ1-2; 7 bases are a match to TRBD1. The CDR3 runs 15 residues. Per the germline V gene, CDR1 is SGHNT and CDR2 is YYREEE (reference sequence). With V trimmed by 4 bases and J by 1 base, 7 bases remained unmatched. The CDR3 region is CASSPGQALNYGYTF. As DNA, the CDR3 is TGTGCCAGCAGCCCCGGACAGGCGCTTAACTATGGCTACACCTTC.

This clone was recorded once. The V call is TRBV27, the J call TRBJ2-2, with D maybe TRBD2 (6 bases). Germline V gene sequence: CDR1 MNHEY, CDR2 SMNVEV (reference sequence). V gave up 4 bases and J gave up 4 bases, with 13 bases separating them. The CDR3 is 15 residues long. CDR3 region: CASSWTRSGTGELFF. CDR3 DNA sequence: TGTGCCAGCAGTTGGACACGTAGCGGCACCGGGGAGCTGTTTTTT.

The chain recombines TRBV29-1 with TRBJ1-2; D not resolved. V shed 7 bases and J shed 4 bases, with 13 bases lying between them. The CDR3 sequence is 12 residues long. Germline V gene sequence: CDR1 SQVTM, CDR2 ANQGSEA. CDR3 protein: CSASGAFYGYTF. In DNA, the CDR3 is TGCAGCGCTAGCGGAGCCTTCTATGGCTACACCTTC.

The chain uses TRBV4-1 and TRBJ2-5; 13 bases map to TRBD2. This CDR3 is 16 amino acids long. Germline V gene sequence: CDR1 MGHRA, CDR2 YSYEKL. V lost 5 bases, J lost 4 bases, and 7 bases stayed unmatched. CDR3 sequence: CASSSQGTSGIETQYF. DNA of the CDR3: TGCGCCAGCAGCTCACAAGGGACTAGCGGGATAGAGACCCAGTACTTC.

The V and J genes are TRBV2 and TRBJ1-1; 11 nucleotides align to TRBD1. Germline assignment: CDR1 SNHLY and CDR2 FYNNEI. V trimming: 6 bases; J trimming: 2 bases; junction bases outside the gene matches: 5. CDR3 length equals 15 residues. CDR3 amino acids: CASSGQGASNTEAFF. In nucleotides, the CDR3 is TGTGCCAGCAGCGGACAGGGGGCCTCAAACACTGAAGCTTTCTTT.

This clone was recorded once. This chain links TRBV5-4 with TRBJ2-5; D perhaps matches TRBD2 (6 bases). The ends were cut back, 4 bases at V and 0 bases at J, with 10 bases in the middle. The CDR3 sequence is 14 residues long. The germline V gene encodes CDR1 SGHNT and CDR2 YYREEE (reference sequence). CDR3 residues: CASSTPSDQETQYF. CDR3 coding DNA: TGTGCCAGCAGCACCCCTAGCGACCAAGAGACCCAGTACTTC. The full variable domain, with the rest looked up from reference TRBV5-4 and TRBJ2-5, is ETGVTQSPTHLIKTRGQQVTLRCSSQSGHNTVSWYQQALGQGPQFIFQYYREEENGRGNFPPRFSGLQFPNYSSELNVNALELDDSALYLCASSTPSDQETQYFGPGTRLLVL.

The chain recombines TRBV5-1 with TRBJ2-3; 7 bases map to TRBD2. The CDR3 extends over 16 amino acids. Germline lookup yields CDR1 SGHRS and CDR2 YFSETQ. Trimming at V came to 0 bases and at J to 1 base, leaving 5 bases not matched to a gene. This chain's CDR3 is CASSLGTAGGTDTQYF. The CDR3 DNA reads TGCGCCAGCAGCTTGGGCACCGCGGGAGGCACAGATACGCAGTATTTT.

The chain is built from TRBV9 and TRBJ2-3; 12 nucleotides agree with TRBD2. This CDR3 has 16 residues. Germline CDR1 and CDR2: SGDLS and YYNGEE. V shed 3 bases, J shed 2 bases, and the junction held 4 bases outside the gene matches. CDR3 in amino acids: CASSASGRVFTDTQYF. CDR3 nucleotides: TGTGCCAGCAGCGCTAGCGGGAGGGTGTTCACAGATACGCAGTATTTT. The full variable domain, completed using reference TRBV9 and TRBJ2-3, is DSGVTQTPKHLITATGQRVTLRCSPRSGDLSVYWYQQSLDQGLQFLIQYYNGEERAKGNILERFSAQQFPDLHSELNLSSLELGDSALYFCASSASGRVFTDTQYFGPGTRLTVL.

In this sample, this clone turned up once. The chain is built from TRBV7-2 and TRBJ2-5; D perhaps matches TRBD2 (6 bases). CDR1 and CDR2 from the germline V gene are SGHTA and FQGNSA. CDR3 length: 14 residues. Trimming left V 5 bases short and J 2 bases short, with 12 bases between. CDR3: CASSPYGGQETQYF. The DNA for the CDR3 is TGTGCCAGCAGCCCATATGGGGGGCAAGAGACCCAGTACTTC.

This chain connects TRBV5-4 to TRBJ1-1; 10 bases match TRBD1. V shed 2 bases, J shed 9 bases, and the junction held 1 base outside the gene matches. There are 12 residues in the CDR3. The germline V gene encodes CDR1 SGHNT and CDR2 YYREEE (reference sequence). CDR3 nucleotide sequence: TGTGCCAGCAGCTTCGACAGGGGGCAAGCTTTCTTT. Translating gives CASSFDRGQAFF.

The genes are TRBV18 and TRBJ1-4; possibly TRBD1 for D (6 bases). The CDR3 covers 16 residues. Germline V CDR1 and CDR2: KGHSH, LQKENI. Trimming pared 0 bases from V and 8 bases from J, leaving 16 bases between. CDR3 nucleotide sequence: TGTGCCAGCTCACCACCTACCGGGACAAGAGGAGAAAAACTGTTTTTT. Residues: CASSPPTGTRGEKLFF.